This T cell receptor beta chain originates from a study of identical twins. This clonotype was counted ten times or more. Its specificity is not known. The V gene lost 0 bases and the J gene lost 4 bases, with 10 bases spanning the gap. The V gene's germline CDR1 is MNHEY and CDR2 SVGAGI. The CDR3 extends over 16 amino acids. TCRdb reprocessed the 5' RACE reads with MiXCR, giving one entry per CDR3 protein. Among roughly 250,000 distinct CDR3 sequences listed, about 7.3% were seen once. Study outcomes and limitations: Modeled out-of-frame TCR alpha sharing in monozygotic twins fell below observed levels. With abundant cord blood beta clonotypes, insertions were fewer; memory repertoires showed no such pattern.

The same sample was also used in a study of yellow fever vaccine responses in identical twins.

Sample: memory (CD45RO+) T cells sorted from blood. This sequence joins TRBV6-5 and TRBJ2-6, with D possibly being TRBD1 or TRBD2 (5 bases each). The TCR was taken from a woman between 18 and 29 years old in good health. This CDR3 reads CASSYSKGTGANVLTF. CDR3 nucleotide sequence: TGTGCCAGCAGTTACTCGAAGGGGACCGGGGCCAACGTCCTGACTTTC.